This TCR beta chain emerged from a study of OX40 agonist ivuxolimab in advanced cancers. Study conclusions and caveats: In CD8+ T cells, expanded clones were on average more numerous than in CD4+.

A word on this clone: No antigen is known for it.

The CDR3 runs 15 residues. Germline V gene lookup returns CDR1 SGHRS and CDR2 YFSETQ. The J segment lost 4 bases and the V segment lost 7 bases, leaving 9 bases of the junction unmatched. Sequencing was performed with immunoSEQ multiplex PCR; in TCRdb, only in-frame clones are kept and a portion is missing. This table holds roughly 20,000 clones, about 80% found once. The gene calls are TRBV5-1 and TRBJ2-2, with TRBD2 matching 8 bases. This TCR was sampled from an adult with an advanced solid tumor such as melanoma, head and neck, liver or kidney cancer. The specimen was CD4+ or CD8+ T cells sorted from blood, collected in a trial of the OX40 agonist ivuxolimab. The CDR3 reads CASVGAGGPTGELFF. DNA for the CDR3: TGCGCCAGCGTTGGGGCGGGAGGCCCCACCGGGGAGCTGTTTTTT.